Listed below are T cell receptor beta chains from one sample, sequenced in a study of blood T cell repertoires in COVID-19. The protocol was immunoSEQ multiplex PCR, while the TCRdb copy is restricted to in-frame clones and leaves out a portion. The table lists roughly 220,000 clones, roughly 79% of them singletons, with around 7.2% in the top ten. Sequenced material: peripheral blood. These receptors came from a woman over 75 with COVID-19, enrolled during active disease. The CDR3 runs from the conserved cysteine through the conserved F or W.

J gene | V gene | CDR3 protein
TRBJ2-7 | TRBV24-1 | CATSDDGQGVYEQYF
TRBJ1-4 | TRBV5-4 | CASSIRQGEKLFF
TRBJ1-1 | TRBV29-1 | CSVDVRNTEAFF
TRBJ1-1 | TRBV24-1 | CATSDSGTGREAFF
TRBJ2-7 | TRBV6-4 | CASSGRVAYEQYF
TRBJ1-1 | TRBV27 | CATDRGKGEAFF
TRBJ1-1 | TRBV3-1/TRBV3-2 | CASSQVTRGAGEAFF
TRBJ1-1 | TRBV13 | CASSPQGRTEAFF
TRBJ2-2 | TRBV5-1 | CASSATHTGELFF
TRBJ2-3 | TRBV11-3 | CASSLSPSTDTQYF
TRBJ2-1 | TRBV7-9 | CASSLVGGDGEQFF
TRBJ1-3 | TRBV7-2 | CASSSGHSSGNTIYF
TRBJ1-2 | TRBV7-9 | CASSIKSSGYTF
TRBJ2-7 | TRBV12-2 | CASRFAQGLSYEQYF
TRBJ1-2 | TRBV5-6 | CASSLRRQPRSYGYTF
TRBJ2-1 | TRBV21-1 | CASSKVASGRASSYNEQFF